The T cell receptor (beta chain) described here comes from a study of T-cell memory formation after mild COVID-19. Study conclusions and caveats: Cross-reactive memory apparently joined, as some responding clones appeared in pre-infection memory.

With respect to this clonotype: Its antigen is not identified. The junction departs from the called germline gene at one end, perhaps through a read error.

This CDR3 region has 14 residues. CDR1 and CDR2 from the germline V gene are SSHAT and FNYEAQ (reference sequence). TCRdb ran MiXCR on the 5' RACE reads and lists one entry per CDR3 protein. The table includes under 600,000 distinct CDR3 sequences, about 20% detected once. J is TRBJ2-7 and V is TRBV7-7; the D is unclear. The TCR sequence derives from an adult woman who had mild COVID-19 (a few samples of this study predate the infection). Cell type and time point are not known. The sample consisted of PBMCs or a T cell subset sorted from them (not recorded which). The CDR3 DNA follows: TGTGCTAGCAGCCAGACGTGGCCCAGCTACGAGCAGTACTTC. Encoded protein: CASSQTWPSYEQYF. Full variable domain (outside the CDR3, taken from reference TRBV7-7 and TRBJ2-7): GAGVSQSPRYKVTKRGQDVTLRCDPISSHATLYWYQQALGQGPEFLTYFNYEAQPDKSGLPSDRFSAERPEGSISTLTIQRTEQRDSAMYRCASSQTWPSYEQYFGPGTRLTVT.